This T cell receptor beta chain is drawn from a study of shared clonotypes between healthy human individuals. Study results and caveats: Exclusively blood specimens were collected; tissue repertoires likely differ.

The CDR3 is 14 amino acids. V was clipped by 7 bases and J by 0 bases, with 12 bases between them. Germline assignment: CDR1 SNHLY and CDR2 FYNNEI. TCRdb keeps only in-frame clones here, not all; method: immunoSEQ multiplex PCR. Of some 2,000,000 clones listed, 85% to 95% were seen once; the top ten hold 0.13%. In regard to this clone: Its target is unknown.

This clonotype was obtained from a man younger than 30 in good health. This chain connects TRBV2 to TRBJ1-1; tentative D call: TRBD1 (5 bases). Sequenced material: naive CD4+ T cells sorted from blood. As for subset: CD45RA+ positively selected. CDR3 DNA sequence: TGTGCCAGCAACCCGCAGGGCATGAACACTGAAGCTTTCTTT. Amino acids: CASNPQGMNTEAFF.